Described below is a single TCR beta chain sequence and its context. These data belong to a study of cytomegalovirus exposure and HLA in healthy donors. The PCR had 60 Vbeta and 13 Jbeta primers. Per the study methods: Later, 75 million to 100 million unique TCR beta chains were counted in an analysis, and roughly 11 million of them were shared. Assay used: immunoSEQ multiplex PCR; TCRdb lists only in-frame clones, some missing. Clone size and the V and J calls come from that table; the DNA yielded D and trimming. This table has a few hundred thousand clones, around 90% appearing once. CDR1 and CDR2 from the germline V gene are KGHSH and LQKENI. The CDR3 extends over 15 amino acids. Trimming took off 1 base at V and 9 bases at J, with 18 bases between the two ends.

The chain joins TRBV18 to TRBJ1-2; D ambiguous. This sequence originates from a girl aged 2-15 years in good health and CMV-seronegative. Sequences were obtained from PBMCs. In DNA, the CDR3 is TGTGCCAGCTCACCACTCCCCAGCCGGGGTCTGAGCTACACCTTC. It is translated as CASSPLPSRGLSYTF.